The subject of this entry is one T cell receptor (beta chain). What it recognizes is unknown. This specimen belongs to a study of shared clonotypes between healthy human individuals. About the study: A couple of women and a few men aged 18 to 49 made up the donors. Whole-study results and caveats: A handful of donors showed sharing of about 4.8% of naive CD4 clonotypes. The rarefaction results pointed to incomplete sorted-subset sequencing despite large depth.

The table came from immunoSEQ multiplex PCR; TCRdb's copy has only in-frame clones and leaves some out. The sample has some 2,400,000 clones, nearly 97% seen once; the top ten hold approximately 0.13%. V gave up 5 bases and J gave up 0 bases; unmatched junction bases: 7. The CDR3 has 16 residues. Germline assignment: CDR1 SGHVS and CDR2 FNYEAQ. Study donors comprised healthy, HIV-negative adults devoid of recent acute infection or vaccination. The TCR originated in a man aged 18 to 35 in good health. The chain recombines TRBV7-6 with TRBJ1-3; the match to TRBD1 covers 7 bases. Sequenced material: naive CD4+ T cells sorted from blood. Documented subset: CD45RA+ positively selected. CDR3 protein: CASSLQGTASGNTIYF. The CDR3 bases are TGTGCCAGCAGCCTCCAAGGGACAGCCTCTGGAAACACCATATATTTT.